This TCR beta chain emerged from a study of chemoradiotherapy in HPV16-positive cancers. The overall study: Candidate HPV-specific T-cell clones and common TCR motifs came from functional assays in a couple of HPV16-positive patients. The study, taken as a whole, reports: HPV-specific T cells were functionally defined from only a couple of HPV16-positive patients.

Over chemoradiotherapy, repertoires were sampled more than once. Measured with immunoSEQ multiplex PCR; TCRdb has only the in-frame clones, and not every one. The data hold under 6,500 clones, with 80% to 90% observed a single time. Remarks on this clone: Its antigen is still unknown.

Germline values: CDR1 MDHEN, CDR2 SYDVKM. V shed 6 bases and J shed 1 base, with 12 bases lying between them. There are 14 residues in the CDR3. The source is a human donor with HPV-associated anogenital cancer. The sequencing used blood, collected from a patient who underwent chemoradiotherapy. This rearrangement joins TRBV28 to TRBJ2-5; unclear D gene. The CDR3 protein is CASSETALQETQYF. In DNA form, the CDR3 reads TGTGCCAGCAGCGAAACAGCCCTCCAAGAGACCCAGTACTTC. Using reference TRBV28 and TRBJ2-5 for the parts outside the CDR3, the full variable domain is DVKVTQSSRYLVKRTGEKVFLECVQDMDHENMFWYRQDPGLGLRLIYFSYDVKMKEKGDIPEGYSVSREKKERFSLILESASTNQTSMYLCASSETALQETQYFGPGTRLLVL.